A single sample gave rise to the 6 T cell receptor beta chains below, sequenced in a study of T cells in Graves' hyperthyroidism and ophthalmopathy. TCR beta CDR3 regions were amplified from RNA. HTBI primers were the set used in a first-round RT-PCR of the TCR CDR3. From the multiplex PCR reads, TCRdb called clonotypes with MiXCR, one entry per CDR3 protein. The sample lists 250,000 or so distinct CDR3 sequences, about 17% occurring once. Sequencing was done on a sample of blood. The receptors shown here come from a woman between 18 and 29 years old with Graves' ophthalmopathy.

This clonotype was seen ten or more times. CDR3 bases: TGTGCCAGCAGCTTAGTTCTTGGAGAACAAGAGACCCAGTACTTC. Protein: CASSLVLGEQETQYF. The V gene is TRBV11-2, the J gene TRBJ2-5; D is unresolved. The CDR3 has 15 residues. Per germline, CDR1 SGHAT and CDR2 FQNNGV. Trimming pared 1 base from V and 2 bases from J, leaving 11 bases between.

This clonotype occurred a few times. V is TRBV9 and J is TRBJ2-3; 9 nucleotides line up with TRBD2. Germline CDR1 reads SGDLS; CDR2 reads YYNGEE. J lost 2 bases, V lost 2 bases, and 6 bases had no gene match. There are 16 residues in the CDR3. The CDR3: CASSVSAGGVTDTQYF. CDR3 DNA: TGTGCCAGCAGCGTCTCCGCGGGGGGGGTCACAGATACGCAGTATTTT.

This clonotype was seen a handful of times. V usage is TRBV20-1 and J usage is TRBJ2-1, with 7 nucleotides matching TRBD2. This CDR3 is built from 15 residues. The V gene's germline CDR1 is DFQATT and CDR2 SNEGSKA (reference sequence). Trimming took 5 bases from V and 2 from J; bases not matched to a gene: 9. The CDR3 sequence: CSAGPTSVTYNEQFF. As DNA, the CDR3 is TGCAGTGCTGGCCCTACTAGCGTCACCTACAATGAGCAGTTCTTC.

This chain connects TRBV13 to TRBJ2-1, with TRBD2 matching 15 bases. The CDR3 covers 15 residues. The germline gives CDR1 PRHDT, CDR2 FYEKMQ (reference sequence). The junction had 5 bases not matched to a gene; V was cut back by 6 bases and J by 8 bases. In DNA form, the CDR3 reads TGTGCCAGCAGTTGGGGGACTAGCGGGAGGTATGAGCAGTTCTTC. It specifies CASSWGTSGRYEQFF.

This clonotype turned up a few times. J is TRBJ2-7 and V is TRBV5-4; 9 bases are a match to TRBD2. The CDR3 is 15 residues long. The germline gives CDR1 SGHNT, CDR2 YYREEE (reference sequence). The trim removed 4 bases at V and 5 bases at J, leaving 10 bases unmatched. Here the CDR3 reads CASSPGNSGSDEQYF. The CDR3 bases are TGTGCCAGCAGCCCCGGTAATAGCGGGAGCGACGAGCAGTACTTC.

This clonotype was counted between two and nine times. This chain connects TRBV19 to TRBJ2-5; tentatively, D is TRBD1 (6 bases). Germline V gene data show CDR1 as LNHDA and CDR2 as SQIVND (reference sequence). The CDR3 spans 15 residues. Trimming stripped 1 base from V and 5 bases from J, with 14 bases between. As DNA, the CDR3 is TGTGCCAGTAGTATAGGACAGGCCCACCCGGAGACCCAGTACTTC. This sequence encodes CASSIGQAHPETQYF.